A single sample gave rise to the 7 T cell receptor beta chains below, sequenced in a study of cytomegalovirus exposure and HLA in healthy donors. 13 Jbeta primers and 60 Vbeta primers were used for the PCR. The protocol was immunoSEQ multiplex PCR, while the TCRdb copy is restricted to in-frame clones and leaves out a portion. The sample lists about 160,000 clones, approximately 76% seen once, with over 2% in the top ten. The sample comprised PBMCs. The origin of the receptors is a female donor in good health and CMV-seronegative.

CDR3 residues: CASSLAGDYNEQFF. CDR3 DNA sequence: TGTGCCAGCAGCTTAGCGGGAGATTACAATGAGCAGTTCTTC. The chain uses TRBV7-3 and TRBJ2-1; 7 bases are a match to TRBD2. The CDR3 sequence is 14 residues long. Looked up from germline, CDR1 is SGHTA and CDR2 is FQGTGA. The trim removed 2 bases at V and 4 bases at J, leaving 2 bases unmatched.

Here the CDR3 reads CASSLAWGAEAFF. For the CDR3, the DNA is TGTGCCAGCAGCTTAGCCTGGGGGGCTGAAGCTTTCTTT. This sequence joins TRBV7-2 and TRBJ1-1, with a tentative D call TRBD1 (5 bases). The germline CDR1 and CDR2 sequences are SGHTA and FQGNSA. Trimming left V 0 bases short and J 6 bases short, with 8 bases between. The CDR3 consists of 13 residues.

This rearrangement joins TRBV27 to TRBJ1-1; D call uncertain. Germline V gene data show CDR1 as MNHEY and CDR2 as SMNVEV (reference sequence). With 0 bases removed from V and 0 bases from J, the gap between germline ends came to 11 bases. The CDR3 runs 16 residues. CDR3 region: CASSLSARRMNTEAFF. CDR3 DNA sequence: TGTGCCAGCAGTTTATCGGCGAGGCGGATGAACACTGAAGCTTTCTTT.

This CDR3 is CASSQDGGAGGELFF. The CDR3 coding sequence is TGCGCCAGCAGCCAAGATGGGGGGGCAGGCGGGGAGCTGTTTTTT. This chain uses TRBV4-1 with TRBJ2-2; D is possibly TRBD2 (7 bases). The germline V gene has CDR1 MGHRA and CDR2 YSYEKL. Trimming cost V 0 bases and J 7 bases, with 12 bases left between them. CDR3 length: 15 amino acids.

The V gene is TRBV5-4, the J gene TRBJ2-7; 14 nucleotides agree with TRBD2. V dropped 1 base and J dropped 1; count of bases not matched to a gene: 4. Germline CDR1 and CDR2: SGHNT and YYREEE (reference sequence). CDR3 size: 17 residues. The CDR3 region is CASSLLGTSGRSYEQYF. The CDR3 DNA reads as TGTGCCAGCAGCTTGTTGGGGACTAGCGGGAGATCCTACGAGCAGTACTTC.

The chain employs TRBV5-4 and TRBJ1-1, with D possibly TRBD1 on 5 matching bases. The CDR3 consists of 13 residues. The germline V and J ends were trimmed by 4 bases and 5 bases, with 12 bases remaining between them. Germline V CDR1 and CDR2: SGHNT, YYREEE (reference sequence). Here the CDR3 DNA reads TGTGCCAGCAGCGCTCCGGGGGGAACTGAAGCTTTCTTT. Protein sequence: CASSAPGGTEAFF.

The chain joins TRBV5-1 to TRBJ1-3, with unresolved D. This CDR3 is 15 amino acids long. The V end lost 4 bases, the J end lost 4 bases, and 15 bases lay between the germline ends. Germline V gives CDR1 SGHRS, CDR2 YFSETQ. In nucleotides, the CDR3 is TGCGCCAGCAGCCCTACCGGAGTCGGAGGAAACACCATATATTTT. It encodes CASSPTGVGGNTIYF.